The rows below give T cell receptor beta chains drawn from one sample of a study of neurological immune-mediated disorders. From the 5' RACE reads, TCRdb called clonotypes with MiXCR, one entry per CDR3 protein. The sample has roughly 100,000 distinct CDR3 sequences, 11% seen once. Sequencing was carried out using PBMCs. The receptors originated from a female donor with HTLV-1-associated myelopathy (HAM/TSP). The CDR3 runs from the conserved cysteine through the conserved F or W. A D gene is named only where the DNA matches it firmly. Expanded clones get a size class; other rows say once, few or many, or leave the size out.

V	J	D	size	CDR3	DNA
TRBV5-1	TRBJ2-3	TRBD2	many	CASSLVASGSSTDTQYF	TGCGCCAGCAGCTTGGTGGCTAGCGGAAGCAGCACAGATACGCAGTATTTT
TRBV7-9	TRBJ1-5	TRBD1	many	CASSSGQGDQPQHF	TGTGCCAGCAGCTCGGGACAGGGTGATCAGCCCCAGCATTTT
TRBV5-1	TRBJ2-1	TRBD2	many	CASSLAPSGGFEQFF	TGCGCCAGCAGCTTGGCCCCTAGCGGGGGGTTTGAGCAGTTCTTC
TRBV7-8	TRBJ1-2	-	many	CASSTRRGRDDYGYTF	TGTGCCAGCAGCACTCGACGGGGGCGAGACGACTATGGCTACACCTTC
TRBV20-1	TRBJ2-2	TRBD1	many	CSARAGGAGELFF	TGCAGTGCTAGAGCAGGGGGCGCCGGGGAGCTGTTTTTT
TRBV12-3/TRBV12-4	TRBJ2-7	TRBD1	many	CASSFFSSGGSYEQYF	TGTGCCAGCAGTTTCTTCTCGTCAGGGGGCTCCTACGAGCAGTACTTC
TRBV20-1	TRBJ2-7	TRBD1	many	CSAPRTGGYYEQYF	TGCAGTGCTCCCCGTACAGGGGGATACTACGAGCAGTACTTC
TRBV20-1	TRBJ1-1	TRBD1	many	CSALQGLTMMNTEAFF	TGCAGTGCGCTACAGGGGTTAACCATGATGAACACTGAAGCTTTCTTT
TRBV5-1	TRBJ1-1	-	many	CASSVLWGTEAFF	TGCGCCAGCAGCGTCCTATGGGGAACTGAAGCTTTCTTT
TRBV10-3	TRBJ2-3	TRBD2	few	CAISGSGGSADTQYF	TGTGCCATCAGCGGTAGCGGGGGGTCGGCAGATACGCAGTATTTT
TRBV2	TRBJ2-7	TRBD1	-	CASSPGQGAVQYF	TGTGCCAGCAGTCCGGGACAGGGGGCGGTCCAGTACTTC
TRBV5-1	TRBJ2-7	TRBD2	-	CASSAGTSGRDEQYF	TGCGCCAGCAGCGCGGGGACTAGCGGGCGGGACGAGCAGTACTTC
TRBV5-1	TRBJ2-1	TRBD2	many	CASSLVASGGNEQFF	TGCGCCAGCAGCTTGGTGGCTAGCGGGGGCAATGAGCAGTTCTTC
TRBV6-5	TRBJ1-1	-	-	CASSSFSPGTEAFF	TGTGCCAGCAGTTCGTTCTCCCCGGGAACTGAAGCTTTCTTT
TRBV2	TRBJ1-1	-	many	CASRGRGRGSTEAFF	TGTGCCAGCAGAGGTCGGGGGCGGGGGAGCACTGAAGCTTTCTTT
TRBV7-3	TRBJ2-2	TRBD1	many	CASSINRGSGELFF	TGTGCCAGCAGCATAAACAGGGGAAGCGGGGAGCTGTTTTTT
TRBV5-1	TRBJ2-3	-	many	CASSPYTTDTQYF	TGCGCCAGCAGCCCCTATACCACAGATACGCAGTATTTT
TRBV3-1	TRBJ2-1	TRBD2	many	CASSQDSILTSGGAGEQFF	TGTGCCAGCAGCCAAGATAGCATCCTGACTAGCGGGGGGGCCGGAGAGCAGTTCTTC
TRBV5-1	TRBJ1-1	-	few	CASSFDRTLNTEAFF	TGCGCCAGCAGCTTCGACAGGACCTTGAACACTGAAGCTTTCTTT
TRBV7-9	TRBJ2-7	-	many	CASSKTTGTYEQYF	TGTGCCAGCAGCAAAACGACAGGAACCTACGAGCAGTACTTC